The 9 T cell receptor beta chains below come from one sample, sequenced in a study of T-cell memory formation after mild COVID-19. TCRdb analysed the 5' RACE reads with MiXCR anew, one entry per CDR3 protein. The data show 50,000 or so distinct CDR3 sequences, with 25% to 30% seen just once and around 44% held by the top ten. The material sequenced was PBMCs or a T cell subset sorted from them (not recorded which). The receptors stem from a man aged 18 to 30 who had mild COVID-19 (a few samples of this study predate the infection). Cell type and time point are not known.

CDR3 residues: CASSRDRAADRRGTEAFF. The DNA of the CDR3 is TGTGCCAGCAGCCGGGACAGGGCGGCGGATCGGCGAGGCACTGAAGCTTTCTTT. The rearrangement links TRBV7-9 to TRBJ1-1, with 9 bases identical to TRBD1. The germline V gene encodes CDR1 SEHNR and CDR2 FQNEAQ (reference sequence). The CDR3 contains 18 residues. V lost 5 bases and J lost 4; bases outside the gene matches: 17.

The chain recombines TRBV6-2 or TRBV6-3 with TRBJ2-2; maybe TRBD2 (5 bases). This CDR3 is 11 amino acids long. Germline assignment: CDR1 MNHEY and CDR2 SVGEGT. Deletions cut 6 bases from V and 9 bases from J, with 8 bases between. CDR3 in amino acids: CASRGARELFF. The CDR3, as DNA: TGTGCCAGCAGGGGAGCGCGGGAGCTGTTTTTT.

This clonotype was recorded a few times. Relative to the germline gene, one junction end is altered; a read error may explain this. This chain connects TRBV5-6 to TRBJ1-1, with unresolved D. The CDR3 totals 11 residues. The germline V gene has CDR1 SGHDT and CDR2 YYEEEE. In DNA form, the CDR3 reads TGTGCCAGCAGCAAAAACGGGGTCCGATTTTTT. Encoded protein: CASSKNGVRFF.

This clonotype was observed a few times. J is TRBJ1-1 and V is TRBV19; 7 positions match TRBD1. The V gene's germline CDR1 is LNHDA and CDR2 SQIVND (reference sequence). Trimming took 5 bases from V and 2 from J; bases not matched to a gene: 11. The CDR3 has 16 residues. CDR3 sequence reads: CASSFSGTALNTEAFF. CDR3 sequence (DNA): TGTGCCAGTAGTTTTTCCGGGACAGCTCTTAACACTGAAGCTTTCTTT.

V and J are TRBV27 and TRBJ1-1; the D gene is possibly TRBD1 (5 bases). The ends were cut back, 8 bases at V and 4 bases at J, with 14 bases in the middle. Germline lookup yields CDR1 MNHEY and CDR2 SMNVEV (reference sequence). The CDR3 runs to 13 residues. CDR3 in DNA: TGTGCCAGCTCCCCGGGGCTGGCCACTGAAGCTTTCTTT. Protein sequence: CASSPGLATEAFF.

This clonotype was counted between two and nine times. This chain joins TRBV9 and TRBJ2-1; D unclear. Between the trimmed V and J ends, which lost 2 bases and 4 bases, there was a span of 13 bases. The CDR3 runs 15 residues. Germline V CDR1 and CDR2: SGDLS, YYNGEE. Here the CDR3 DNA reads TGTGCCAGCAGCGTGGGCAGTGTACTTTACAATGAGCAGTTCTTC. It translates to CASSVGSVLYNEQFF.

The chain joins TRBV10-3 to TRBJ2-7; 11 bases are shared with TRBD1. Germline V gene lookup returns CDR1 ENHRY and CDR2 SYGVKD. The CDR3 contains 15 residues. V gave up 6 bases and J gave up 5 bases; unmatched junction bases: 9. In DNA form, the CDR3 reads TGTGCCATCAGAGGACAGGGGGCAATGGAGAACGAGCAGTACTTC. Its protein product is CAIRGQGAMENEQYF.

The gene calls are TRBV5-1 and TRBJ2-3; 9 bases agree with TRBD1. The germline CDR1 and CDR2 sequences are SGHRS and YFSETQ. V lost 0 bases and J lost 2; bases outside the gene matches: 7. The CDR3 spans 17 residues. CDR3 protein: CASSLGGQGHTTDTQYF. DNA for the CDR3: TGCGCCAGCAGCTTGGGGGGACAGGGACATACCACAGATACGCAGTATTTT.

Many counts were recorded for this clonotype. The rearrangement links TRBV4-2 to TRBJ2-1, with D perhaps matching TRBD2 (5 bases). This CDR3 is built from 15 residues. The germline gives CDR1 LGHNA, CDR2 YNFKEQ. Trimming cost V 4 bases and J 4 bases, with 14 bases left between them. The CDR3 here is CASSPSQERYNEQFF. Here the CDR3 DNA reads TGTGCCAGCAGCCCTAGTCAGGAGCGGTACAATGAGCAGTTCTTC.